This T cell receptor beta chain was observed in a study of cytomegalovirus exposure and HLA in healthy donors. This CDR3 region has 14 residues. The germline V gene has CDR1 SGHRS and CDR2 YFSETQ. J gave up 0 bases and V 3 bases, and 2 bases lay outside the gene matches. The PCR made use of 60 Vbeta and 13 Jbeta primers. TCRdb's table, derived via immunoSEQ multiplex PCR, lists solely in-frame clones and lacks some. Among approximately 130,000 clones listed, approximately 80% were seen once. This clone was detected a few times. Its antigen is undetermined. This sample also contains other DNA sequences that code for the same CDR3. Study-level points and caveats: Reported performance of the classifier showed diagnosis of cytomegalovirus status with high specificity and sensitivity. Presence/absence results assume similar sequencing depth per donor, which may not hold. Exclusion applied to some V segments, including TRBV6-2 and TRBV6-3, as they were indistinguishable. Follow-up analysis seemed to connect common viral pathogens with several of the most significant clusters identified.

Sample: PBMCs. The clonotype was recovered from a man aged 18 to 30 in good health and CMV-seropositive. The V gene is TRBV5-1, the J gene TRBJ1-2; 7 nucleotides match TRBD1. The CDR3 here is CASSSGQANYGYTF. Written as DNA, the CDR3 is TGCGCCAGCAGCTCTGGACAGGCTAACTATGGCTACACCTTC. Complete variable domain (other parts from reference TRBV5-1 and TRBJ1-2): KAGVTQTPRYLIKTRGQQVTLSCSPISGHRSVSWYQQTPGQGLQFLFEYFSETQRNKGNFPGRFSGRQFSNSRSEMNVSTLELGDSALYLCASSSGQANYGYTFGSGTRLTVV.